Shown below are 20 T cell receptor beta chains from a single sample sequenced in a study of beta chain features in type 1 diabetes. Expressed TCRB transcripts were sequenced after all isolated RNA was converted to cDNA. Only in-frame clones appear in the TCRdb table, and some are missing; sequencing was by immunoSEQ multiplex PCR. The table has about 350,000 clones, about 18% seen once. Material: naive CD4+ T cells from blood. Receptor source: a woman in her late teens or twenties in good health.

This sequence joins TRBV30 and TRBJ1-1; unclear D gene. CDR1 is GTSNPN, CDR2 SVGIG, per germline (reference sequence). This CDR3 contains 12 residues. V dropped 8 bases and J dropped 1 base, with 11 bases sitting between them. CDR3 DNA: TGTGCCCTGCCTGGGCCGAACACTGAAGCTTTCTTT. It translates to CALPGPNTEAFF.

This chain links TRBV9 with TRBJ1-1; no definite D call. The CDR3 totals 14 residues. The ends were cut back, 1 base at V and 1 base at J, with 8 bases in the middle. Germline CDR1 and CDR2: SGDLS and YYNGEE. CDR3 nucleotides: TGTGCCAGCAGCGTAAGGGCGGGGAACACTGAAGCTTTCTTT. It translates to CASSVRAGNTEAFF.

This clone was picked up a small number of times. The chain uses TRBV18 and TRBJ1-2; weak D call: TRBD1 (5 bases). V was cut by 2 bases and J by 4 bases, with 8 bases left in between. This CDR3 comprises 13 residues. Looked up from germline, CDR1 is KGHSH and CDR2 is LQKENI. CDR3 in amino acids: CASSPMTVYGYTF. The CDR3 region has the DNA TGTGCCAGCTCACCAATGACAGTCTATGGCTACACCTTC.

The rearrangement links TRBV7-9 to TRBJ2-3; TRBD2 matches at 10 bases. Germline V lookup: CDR1 SEHNR, CDR2 FQNEAQ (reference sequence). CDR3 length: 15 residues. Germline trimming cut 3 bases from V and 3 bases from J; bases unmatched to any gene: 3. CDR3 nucleotide sequence: TGTGCCAGCAGCTTCCAGCGGGGGGGGACAGATACGCAGTATTTT. It yields the protein CASSFQRGGTDTQYF.

Turning to this clone: The identical CDR3 is also encoded by other nucleotide sequences in the sample. This sequence joins TRBV18 and TRBJ1-1, with 7 nucleotides matching TRBD1. CDR1 is KGHSH, CDR2 LQKENI, per germline. This CDR3 spans 13 amino acids. With V trimmed by 6 bases and J by 2 bases, 3 bases remained unmatched. The CDR3 here is CASSRDRNTEAFF. In DNA, the CDR3 is TGTGCCAGCTCCCGGGACAGAAACACTGAAGCTTTCTTT.

The rearrangement links TRBV6-5 to TRBJ1-6; D ambiguous. CDR1 is MNHEY and CDR2 is SVGAGI in the germline V gene. V dropped 6 bases and J dropped 8 bases, with 17 bases sitting between them. This CDR3 comprises 15 residues. As DNA, the CDR3 is TGTGCCAGCAGCTTACTTCGAGGAGGGCATTCACCCCTCCACTTT. Protein: CASSLLRGGHSPLHF.

CDR3 amino acids: CASSPGSGGHSYEQYF. The CDR3 nucleotides are TGTGCCAGCAGCCCCGGGAGCGGGGGACACTCCTACGAGCAGTACTTC. The chain recombines TRBV7-9 with TRBJ2-7; TRBD2 aligns across 8 bases. The CDR3 length is 16 residues. CDR1 is SEHNR, CDR2 FQNEAQ, per germline (reference sequence). V shed 5 bases, J shed 0 bases, and the junction held 9 bases outside the gene matches.

This chain joins TRBV19 and TRBJ1-5, with D possibly being TRBD1 (6 bases). Trimming removed 6 bases from V and 4 bases from J, with 16 bases in between. Germline lookup yields CDR1 LNHDA and CDR2 SQIVND (reference sequence). The CDR3 has 15 residues. The chain's CDR3 is CASSPIGQGNQPQHF. The DNA for the CDR3 is TGTGCCAGTAGCCCGATAGGGCAGGGGAATCAGCCCCAGCATTTT.

The V call is TRBV5-1, the J call TRBJ2-7; TRBD1 matches at 10 bases. From germline, CDR1 is SGHRS and CDR2 YFSETQ. The CDR3 totals 14 residues. The V gene end was trimmed by 4 bases and the J gene end by 5 bases; junction bases not matched to a gene: 6. Here the CDR3 reads CASSLGDRGDEQYF. Written as DNA, the CDR3 is TGCGCCAGCAGCCTTGGGGACAGGGGCGACGAGCAGTACTTC.

This clone has only a few counts. The junction departs from germline at one end; a sequencing error may be responsible. The chain links TRBV7-7 to TRBJ2-5, with TRBD1 matching over 8 bases. The CDR3 is made up of 13 amino acids. From germline, CDR1 is SSHAT and CDR2 FNYEAQ (reference sequence). The CDR3 DNA follows: TGTGCTAGCAGCTCCGGACAGGGAGAGACCCAGTACTTC. Translated: CASSSGQGETQYF. The entire variable domain, with the rest obtained from reference TRBV7-7 and TRBJ2-5, is as follows: GAGVSQSPRYKVTKRGQDVTLRCDPISSHATLYWYQQALGQGPEFLTYFNYEAQPDKSGLPSDRFSAERPEGSISTLTIQRTEQRDSAMYRCASSSGQGETQYFGPGTRLLVL.

V and J are TRBV28 and TRBJ1-2; no clear D. The CDR3 spans 14 residues. V was shortened by 5 bases and J by 3 bases, with 13 bases between the two germline ends. In germline, CDR1 is MDHEN, CDR2 SYDVKM. The CDR3 loop is CASSQYTMDYGYTF. DNA for the CDR3: TGTGCCAGCAGTCAATACACGATGGACTATGGCTACACCTTC.

This clone appeared a few times. The chain employs TRBV9 and TRBJ1-3; D is possibly TRBD1 (5 bases). Trimming removed 4 bases from V and 0 bases from J, with 11 bases in between. CDR1 and CDR2 from the germline V gene are SGDLS and YYNGEE. CDR3 length: 15 residues. Here the CDR3 DNA reads TGTGCCAGCAGCATCGGACATATCTCTGGAAACACCATATATTTT. Translated: CASSIGHISGNTIYF. Variable domain in full (rest from reference TRBV9 and TRBJ1-3): DSGVTQTPKHLITATGQRVTLRCSPRSGDLSVYWYQQSLDQGLQFLIQYYNGEERAKGNILERFSAQQFPDLHSELNLSSLELGDSALYFCASSIGHISGNTIYFGEGSWLTVV.

V gene TRBV10-3 combines with J gene TRBJ2-7; TRBD1 agrees at 8 bases. J gave up 5 bases and V 6 bases, and 9 bases lay outside the gene matches. Germline V lookup: CDR1 ENHRY, CDR2 SYGVKD. The CDR3 length is 14 residues. This CDR3 is CAIREQLDRDEQYF. The CDR3 coding sequence is TGTGCCATCAGGGAGCAATTGGACAGGGACGAGCAGTACTTC.

The rearrangement uses TRBV6-6 and TRBJ1-2; the match to TRBD1 covers 9 bases. Germline V gives CDR1 MNHNY, CDR2 SVGAGI (reference sequence). V shed 6 bases, J shed 6 bases, and the junction held 8 bases outside the gene matches. This CDR3 contains 14 residues. CDR3 sequence reads: CASSTGTGSHGYTF. The DNA of the CDR3 is TGTGCCAGCAGCACCGGGACAGGGTCTCATGGCTACACCTTC.

The chain has TRBV23-1 and TRBJ2-7, with 9 positions matching TRBD1. TRBV23-1 falls under the ORF class, with uncertain function. J gave up 0 bases and V 3 bases, and 6 bases lay outside the gene matches. The CDR3 contains 16 residues. The CDR3 is CASSHPGTGYSYEQYF. The CDR3 nucleotides read TGCGCCAGCAGTCACCCCGGGACAGGGTACTCCTACGAGCAGTACTTC.

In its sample, this clone was seen a few times. The chain uses TRBV9 and TRBJ2-3, with D perhaps matching TRBD2 (7 bases). The CDR3 sequence is 13 residues long. The V end was cut by 8 bases, the J end by 2 bases, with 12 bases between. The germline V gene has CDR1 SGDLS and CDR2 YYNGEE. The CDR3 spells CASTGGHTDTQYF. The CDR3 region has the DNA TGTGCCAGTACCGGGGGGCACACAGATACGCAGTATTTT.

The table lists this clone with a few counts. This specimen includes other DNA sequences encoding the same CDR3. The chain carries TRBV7-3 and TRBJ1-1; no clear D gene. This CDR3 has 13 amino acids. CDR1 and CDR2 from the germline V gene are SGHTA and FQGTGA. Trimming shortened V by 2 bases and J by 0 bases, and 4 bases separated the two germline ends. The CDR3 region is CASSLSMNTEAFF. The CDR3 DNA reads as TGTGCCAGCAGCTTATCTATGAACACTGAAGCTTTCTTT.

This clone has just a few counts. The CDR3: CASSQGTGFTDTQYF. Written as DNA, the CDR3 is TGTGCCAGCAGCCAAGGTACGGGATTCACAGATACGCAGTATTTT. This chain joins TRBV4-2 and TRBJ2-3; perhaps TRBD2 as D (5 bases). The CDR3 totals 15 residues. Germline V CDR1 and CDR2: LGHNA, YNFKEQ. The V end lost 1 base, the J end lost 2 bases, and 10 bases lay between the germline ends.

The chain has TRBV5-1 and TRBJ1-4; 7 bases map to TRBD1. V lost 2 bases, J lost 8 bases, and 9 bases stayed unmatched. CDR3 size: 15 residues. CDR1 is SGHRS, CDR2 YFSETQ, per germline. In DNA, the CDR3 is TGCGCCAGCAGCTTTTACAGGGGAGGAAGAGAAAAACTGTTTTTT. Its translation: CASSFYRGGREKLFF.

The chain employs TRBV5-1 and TRBJ2-1; TRBD2 aligns across 16 bases. The CDR3 is made up of 15 amino acids. The ends lost 5 bases at V and 12 bases at J; junction bases unmatched: 8. Germline CDR1 and CDR2: SGHRS and YFSETQ. CDR3 sequence (DNA): TGCGCCAGCAGAATGGGACTAGCGGGAGGGCCGCGGCAGTTCTTC. Translation: CASRMGLAGGPRQFF.